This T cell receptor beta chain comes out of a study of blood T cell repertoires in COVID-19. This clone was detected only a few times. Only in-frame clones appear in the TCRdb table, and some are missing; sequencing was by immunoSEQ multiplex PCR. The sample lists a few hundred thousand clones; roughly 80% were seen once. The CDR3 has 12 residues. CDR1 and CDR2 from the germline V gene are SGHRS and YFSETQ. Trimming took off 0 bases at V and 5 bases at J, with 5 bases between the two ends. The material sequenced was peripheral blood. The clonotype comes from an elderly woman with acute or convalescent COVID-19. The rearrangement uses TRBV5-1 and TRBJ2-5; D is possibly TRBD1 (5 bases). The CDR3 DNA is TGCGCCAGCAGCTTGGAGGGGGAGACCCAGTACTTC. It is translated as CASSLEGETQYF.